A selection of T cell receptor beta chains follows, all from one sample in a study of regulatory T cells. Sequencing used immunoSEQ multiplex PCR; TCRdb keeps in-frame clones, though not all of them. The sample comprises about 5,800 clones, under 85% of which are singletons, and approximately 30% rests with the top ten. The sequenced material came from CD8+ T cells sorted from blood. These TCRs come from a child aged 5 to 17 with CD3G deficiency. Both conserved end residues are part of each CDR3. The order of the fields is clone size, J gene, D gene, V gene, CDR3 protein, CDR3 DNA. D genes are given only for firm matches. Some rows have no size entry. The others give once, few or many, or a class for an expanded clone.

>.|TRBJ1-2|.|TRBV28
CASSLSRKGPGDYGYTF
TGTGCCAGCAGTTTATCTCGGAAGGGCCCGGGGGACTATGGCTACACCTTC
>.|TRBJ2-1|.|TRBV6-1
CASSDWAARGEQFF
TGTGCCAGCAGTGATTGGGCTGCGAGGGGTGAGCAGTTCTTC
>.|TRBJ2-1|.|TRBV30
CAWSVRKTNEQFF
TGTGCCTGGAGTGTAAGGAAAACCAATGAGCAGTTCTTC
>few|TRBJ2-5|.|TRBV7-6
CASSPTDSYQETQYF
TGTGCCAGCAGCCCAACCGACTCGTACCAAGAGACCCAGTACTTC
>.|TRBJ2-1|.|TRBV19
CASSIGSSNGEQFF
TGTGCCAGTAGTATTGGGTCTAGCAATGGTGAGCAGTTCTTC
>.|TRBJ2-1|.|TRBV6-6
CASSTHKKDPLIF
TGTGCCAGCAGTACACACAAAAAAGACCCACTTATCTTC
>.|TRBJ2-7|.|TRBV28
CASRAYRDTYEQYF
TGTGCCAGCAGAGCCTACAGGGACACCTACGAGCAGTACTTC
>.|TRBJ1-2|TRBD1|TRBV7-9
CASSFTGTGDGYTF
TGTGCCAGCAGCTTTACCGGGACAGGGGATGGCTACACCTTC
>.|TRBJ2-7|.|TRBV28
CASRSSSRSYEQYF
TGTGCCAGCAGGTCTTCTAGCCGCTCCTACGAGCAGTACTTC
>few|TRBJ2-2|TRBD1|TRBV19
CASTNSTGGETGELFF
TGTGCCAGTACCAATTCGACAGGGGGCGAAACCGGGGAGCTGTTTTTT
>.|TRBJ2-2|.|TRBV7-9
CASSPGGAGELFF
TGTGCCAGCAGCCCAGGAGGCGCCGGGGAGCTGTTTTTT
>few|TRBJ1-1|TRBD1|TRBV6-5
CASSEGGGTEAFF
TGTGCCAGCAGTGAAGGGGGCGGCACTGAAGCTTTCTTT
>.|TRBJ1-6|.|TRBV28
CASSLPNSPLHF
TGTGCCAGCAGTTTGCCAAATTCACCCCTCCACTTT
>.|TRBJ2-7|TRBD1|TRBV6-1
CASSEAGQGYEQYF
TGTGCCAGCAGTGAGGCGGGACAGGGCTACGAGCAGTACTTC
>medium-sized|TRBJ2-2|.|TRBV6-6
CASSYGGGRGTGELFF
TGTGCCAGCAGTTACGGAGGGGGTAGGGGCACCGGGGAGCTGTTTTTT
>few|TRBJ2-7|TRBD1|TRBV6-1
CASSLDRGEQYF
TGTGCCAGCAGTCTGGACAGGGGCGAGCAGTACTTC
>few|TRBJ2-7|.|TRBV28
CASSGGPRDIRYEQYF
TGTGCCAGCAGTGGGGGACCACGGGACATTCGCTACGAGCAGTACTTC
>.|TRBJ1-1|.|TRBV11-2
CASSLVSANTEAFF
TGTGCCAGCAGCTTGGTTTCTGCGAACACTGAAGCTTTCTTT
>.|TRBJ2-7|TRBD1|TRBV28
CASSRSGGRYEQYF
TGTGCCAGCAGCCGCTCAGGGGGCCGGTACGAGCAGTACTTC
>.|TRBJ2-2|.|TRBV19
CASSRTGGTQLSNTGELFF
TGTGCCAGCTCACGGACAGGCGGGACTCAATTGTCGAACACCGGGGAGCTGTTTTTT
>.|TRBJ2-2|.|TRBV2
CASSEAAQGRTGELFF
TGTGCCAGCAGTGAAGCTGCGCAGGGGCGGACCGGGGAGCTGTTTTTT
>.|TRBJ2-7|TRBD1|TRBV6-1
CASSEGDRGRLEQYF
TGTGCCAGCAGTGAAGGGGACAGGGGGCGGCTCGAGCAGTACTTC
>.|TRBJ2-1|TRBD2|TRBV7-8
CASSLAPRLAGRNEQFF
TGTGCCAGCAGCTTAGCGCCGAGACTAGCGGGAAGAAATGAGCAGTTCTTC
>once|TRBJ2-3|TRBD2|TRBV5-1
CASSPAGLDLDTQYF
TGCGCCAGCAGCCCGGCTGGACTAGATCTAGATACGCAGTATTTT
>hyperexpanded|TRBJ2-7|.|TRBV7-6
CASSTSQGAEQYF
TGTGCCAGCAGTACGTCCCAGGGTGCTGAGCAGTACTTC
>.|TRBJ1-1|.|TRBV19
CASYNRGGTEAFF
TGTGCCAGTTACAACCGAGGGGGGACTGAAGCTTTCTTT
>once|TRBJ2-1|.|TRBV7-9
CASSLGPYNEQFF
TGTGCCAGCAGCTTGGGACCTTACAATGAGCAGTTCTTC
>.|TRBJ1-2|TRBD1|TRBV5-1
CASREDRGNGYTF
TGCGCCAGCAGGGAGGACAGGGGGAATGGCTACACCTTC
>once|TRBJ1-1|.|TRBV6-1
CASSDWANTEAFF
TGTGCCAGCAGTGACTGGGCAAACACTGAAGCTTTCTTT
>once|TRBJ2-1|.|TRBV18
CASSPGLGEQFF
TGTGCCAGCTCACCGGGGCTTGGTGAGCAGTTCTTC
>.|TRBJ2-1|TRBD1|TRBV7-6
CASSPDRAQRNEQFF
TGTGCCAGCAGCCCCGACAGGGCGCAAAGAAATGAGCAGTTCTTC